This T cell receptor (beta chain) was found in a study of T cells after yellow fever vaccination. CDR3 size: 15 residues. With 2 bases removed from V and 4 bases from J, the gap between germline ends came to 17 bases. Germline assignment: CDR1 DFQATT and CDR2 SNEGSKA (reference sequence). This clonotype was found a few times. TCRdb ran MiXCR on the 5' RACE reads and lists one entry per CDR3 protein. The data show 300,000 to 450,000 distinct CDR3 sequences, 7% to 10% seen once. The chain joins TRBV20-1 to TRBJ2-5; a possible D gene is TRBD1 (5 bases). The starting material was PBMCs, obtained 45 days after the first yellow fever vaccination. The origin of this receptor is a man between 18 and 29 years old who received the YFV17D yellow fever vaccine. The DNA of the CDR3 is TGCAGTGCTAGATCCGCGACAGAACTCAGAGAGACCCAGTACTTC. Its translation: CSARSATELRETQYF.